This T cell receptor (beta chain) appears in the sequencing data of a study of control samples from healthy donors and cancer patients. Germline loops: CDR1 MRHNA, CDR2 SNTAGT. After removal of 6 bases from V and 5 bases from J, the junction contained 7 bases not matched to a gene. The CDR3 consists of 13 residues. The data were produced by immunoSEQ multiplex PCR, yet TCRdb's version contains in-frame clones alone and is incomplete. This table has about 170,000 clones, 88% appearing once. The sample comprised blood. This clonotype originated in a woman in her thirties in good health. The gene calls are TRBV6-4 and TRBJ2-7; TRBD1 aligns across 7 bases. CDR3 sequence reads: CASRTTGVDEQYV. The CDR3 DNA is TGTGCCAGCAGAACAACAGGGGTAGACGAGCAGTACGTC.